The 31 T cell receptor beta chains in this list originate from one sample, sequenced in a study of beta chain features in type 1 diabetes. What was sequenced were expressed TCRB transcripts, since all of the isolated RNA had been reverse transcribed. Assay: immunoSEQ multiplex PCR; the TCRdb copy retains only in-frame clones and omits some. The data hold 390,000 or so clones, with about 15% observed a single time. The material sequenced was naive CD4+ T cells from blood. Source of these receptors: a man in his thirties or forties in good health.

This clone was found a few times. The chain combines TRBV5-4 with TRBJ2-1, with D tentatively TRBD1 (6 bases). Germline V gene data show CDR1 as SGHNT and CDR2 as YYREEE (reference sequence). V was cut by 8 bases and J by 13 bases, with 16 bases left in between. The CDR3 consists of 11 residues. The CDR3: CARSTRGIQFF. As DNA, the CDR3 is TGTGCCAGAAGCACCAGGGGTATACAGTTCTTC.

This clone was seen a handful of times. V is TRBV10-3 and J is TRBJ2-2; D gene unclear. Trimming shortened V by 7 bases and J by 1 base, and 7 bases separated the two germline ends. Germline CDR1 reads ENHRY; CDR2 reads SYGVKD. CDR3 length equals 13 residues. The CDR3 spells CAITAVNTGELFF. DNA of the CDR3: TGTGCCATCACGGCGGTGAACACCGGGGAGCTGTTTTTT.

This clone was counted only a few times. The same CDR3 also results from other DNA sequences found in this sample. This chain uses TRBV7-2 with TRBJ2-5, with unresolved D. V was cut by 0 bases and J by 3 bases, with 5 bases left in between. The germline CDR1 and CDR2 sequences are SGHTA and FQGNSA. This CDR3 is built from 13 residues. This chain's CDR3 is CASSLAQKETQYF. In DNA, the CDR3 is TGTGCCAGCAGCTTAGCACAAAAAGAGACCCAGTACTTC.

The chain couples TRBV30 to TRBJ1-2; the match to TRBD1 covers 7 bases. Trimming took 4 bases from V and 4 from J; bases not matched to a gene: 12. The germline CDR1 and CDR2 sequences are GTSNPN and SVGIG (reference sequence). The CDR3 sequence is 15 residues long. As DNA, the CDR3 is TGTGCCTGGAACGGAGGGGGCGCTGCCATCTATGGCTACACCTTC. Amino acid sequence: CAWNGGGAAIYGYTF.

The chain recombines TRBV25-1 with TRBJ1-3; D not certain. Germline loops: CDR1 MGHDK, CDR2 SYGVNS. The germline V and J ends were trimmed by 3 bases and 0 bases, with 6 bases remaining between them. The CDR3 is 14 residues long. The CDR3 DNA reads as TGTGCCAGCAGTGATGATTCCTCTGGAAACACCATATATTTT. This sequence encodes CASSDDSSGNTIYF.

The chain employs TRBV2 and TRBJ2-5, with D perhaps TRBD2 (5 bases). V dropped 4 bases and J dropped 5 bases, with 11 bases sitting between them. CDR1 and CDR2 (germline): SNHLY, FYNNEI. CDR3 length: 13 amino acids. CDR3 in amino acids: CASSGRLTETQYF. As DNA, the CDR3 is TGTGCCAGCAGTGGGAGGCTAACGGAGACCCAGTACTTC.

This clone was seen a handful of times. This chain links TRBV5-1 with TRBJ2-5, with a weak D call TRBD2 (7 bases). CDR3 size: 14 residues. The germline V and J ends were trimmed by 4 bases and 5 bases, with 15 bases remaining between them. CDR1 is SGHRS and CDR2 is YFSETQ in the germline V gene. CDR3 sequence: CASSPSQGGETQYF. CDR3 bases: TGCGCCAGCAGCCCATCACAGGGAGGGGAGACCCAGTACTTC.

CDR3 protein: CASSADSGRAENIQYF. The DNA of the CDR3 is TGTGCCAGCAGCGCAGACAGCGGGAGGGCTGAAAACATTCAGTACTTC. V is TRBV7-2 and J is TRBJ2-4; 10 nucleotides line up with TRBD2. This CDR3 has 16 amino acids. The V gene's germline CDR1 is SGHTA and CDR2 FQGNSA. V was clipped by 5 bases and J by 5 bases; unmatched bases: 9.

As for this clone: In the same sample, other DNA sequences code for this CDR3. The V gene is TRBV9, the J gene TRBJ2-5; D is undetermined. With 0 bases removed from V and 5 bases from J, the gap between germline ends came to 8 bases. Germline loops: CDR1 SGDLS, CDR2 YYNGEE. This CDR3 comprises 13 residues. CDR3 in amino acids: CASSVVGGETQYF. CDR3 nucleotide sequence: TGTGCCAGCAGCGTAGTAGGTGGGGAGACCCAGTACTTC.

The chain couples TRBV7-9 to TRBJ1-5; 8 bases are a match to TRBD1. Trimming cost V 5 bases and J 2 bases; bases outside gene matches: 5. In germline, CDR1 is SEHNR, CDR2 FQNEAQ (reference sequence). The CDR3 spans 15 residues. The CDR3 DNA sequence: TGTGCCAGCAGCCTATCGACAGGGGGCAATCAGCCCCAGCATTTT. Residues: CASSLSTGGNQPQHF.

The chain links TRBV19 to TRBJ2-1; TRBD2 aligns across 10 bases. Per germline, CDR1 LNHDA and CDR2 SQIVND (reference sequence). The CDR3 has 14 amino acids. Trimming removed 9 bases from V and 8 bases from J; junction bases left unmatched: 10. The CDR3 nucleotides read TGTGCCAGCAAGGGGACTAGCGTTACCGATGAGCAGTTCTTC. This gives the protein CASKGTSVTDEQFF.

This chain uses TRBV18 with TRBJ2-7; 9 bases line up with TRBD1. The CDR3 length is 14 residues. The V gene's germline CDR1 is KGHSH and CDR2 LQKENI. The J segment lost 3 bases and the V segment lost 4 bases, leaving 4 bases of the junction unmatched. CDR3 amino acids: CASSRGQGIYEQYF. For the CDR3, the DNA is TGTGCCAGCTCACGTGGACAGGGGATCTACGAGCAGTACTTC.

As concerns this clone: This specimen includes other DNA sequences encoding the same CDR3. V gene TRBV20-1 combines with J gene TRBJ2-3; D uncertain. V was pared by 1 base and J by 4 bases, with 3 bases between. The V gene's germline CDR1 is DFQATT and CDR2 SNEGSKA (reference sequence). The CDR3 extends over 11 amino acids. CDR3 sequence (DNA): TGCAGTGCTAGAGTCTCAGATACGCAGTATTTT. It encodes CSARVSDTQYF.

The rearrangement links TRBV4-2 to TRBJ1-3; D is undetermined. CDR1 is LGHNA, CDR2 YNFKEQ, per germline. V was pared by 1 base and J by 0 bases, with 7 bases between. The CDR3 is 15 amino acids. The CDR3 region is CASSQGHTSGNTIYF. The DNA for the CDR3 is TGTGCCAGCAGCCAAGGTCACACCTCTGGAAACACCATATATTTT.

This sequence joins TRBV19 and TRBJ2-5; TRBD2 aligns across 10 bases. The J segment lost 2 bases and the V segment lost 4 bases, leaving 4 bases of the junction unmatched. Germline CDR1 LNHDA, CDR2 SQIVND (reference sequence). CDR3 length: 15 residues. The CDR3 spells CASSRTSGLQETQYF. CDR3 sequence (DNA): TGTGCCAGTAGTAGGACTAGCGGACTACAAGAGACCCAGTACTTC.

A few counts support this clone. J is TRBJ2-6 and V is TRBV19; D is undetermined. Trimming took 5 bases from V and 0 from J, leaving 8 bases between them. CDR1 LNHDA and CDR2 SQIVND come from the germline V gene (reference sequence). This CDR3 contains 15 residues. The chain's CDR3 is CASSWESSGANVLTF. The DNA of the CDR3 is TGTGCCAGTAGTTGGGAAAGCTCTGGGGCCAACGTCCTGACTTTC.

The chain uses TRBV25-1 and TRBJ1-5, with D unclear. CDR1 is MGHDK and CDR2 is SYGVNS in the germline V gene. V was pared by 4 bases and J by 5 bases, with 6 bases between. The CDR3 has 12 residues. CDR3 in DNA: TGTGCCAGCAGTGTGGGGTATCAGCCCCAGCATTTT. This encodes CASSVGYQPQHF.

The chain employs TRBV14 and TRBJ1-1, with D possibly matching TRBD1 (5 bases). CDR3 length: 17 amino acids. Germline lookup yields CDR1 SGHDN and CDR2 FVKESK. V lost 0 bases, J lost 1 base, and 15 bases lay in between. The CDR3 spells CASSQDIPGWTNTEAFF. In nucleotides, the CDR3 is TGTGCCAGCAGCCAAGATATTCCAGGGTGGACGAACACTGAAGCTTTCTTT.

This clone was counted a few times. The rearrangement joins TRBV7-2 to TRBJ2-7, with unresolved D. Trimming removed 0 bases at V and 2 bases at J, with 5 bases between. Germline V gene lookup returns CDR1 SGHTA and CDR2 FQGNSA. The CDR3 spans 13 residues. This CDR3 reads CASSLAGPYEQYV. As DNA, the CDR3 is TGTGCCAGCAGCTTAGCGGGCCCCTACGAGCAGTACGTC.

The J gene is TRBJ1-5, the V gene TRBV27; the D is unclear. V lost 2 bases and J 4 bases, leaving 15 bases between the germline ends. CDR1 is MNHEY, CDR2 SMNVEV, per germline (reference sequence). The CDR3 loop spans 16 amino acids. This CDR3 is CASSLLGAAGNQPQHF. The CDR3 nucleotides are TGTGCCAGCAGTTTACTGGGTGCCGCGGGAAATCAGCCCCAGCATTTT.

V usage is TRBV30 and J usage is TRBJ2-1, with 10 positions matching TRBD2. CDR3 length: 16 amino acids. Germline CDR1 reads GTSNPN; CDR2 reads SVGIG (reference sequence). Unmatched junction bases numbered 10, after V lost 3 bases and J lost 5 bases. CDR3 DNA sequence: TGTGCCTGGAGCGAGTCGCTAGCGGGAGTTAACAATGAGCAGTTCTTC. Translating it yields CAWSESLAGVNNEQFF.

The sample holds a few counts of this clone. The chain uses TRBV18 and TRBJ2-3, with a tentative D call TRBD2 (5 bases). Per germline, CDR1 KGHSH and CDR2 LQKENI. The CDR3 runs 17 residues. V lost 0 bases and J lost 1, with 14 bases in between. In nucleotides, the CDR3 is TGTGCCAGCTCACCACCGAGCGGTCTAAGGGGCACAGATACGCAGTATTTT. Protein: CASSPPSGLRGTDTQYF.

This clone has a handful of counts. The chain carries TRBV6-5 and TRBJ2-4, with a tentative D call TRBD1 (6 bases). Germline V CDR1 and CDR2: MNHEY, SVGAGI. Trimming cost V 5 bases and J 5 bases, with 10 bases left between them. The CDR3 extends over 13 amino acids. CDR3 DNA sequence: TGTGCCAGCAGTAGGGACACTCAAAACATTCAGTACTTC. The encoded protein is CASSRDTQNIQYF.

CDR3 residues: CAWTAGSGGRNTIYF. The CDR3 nucleotides are TGTGCCTGGACCGCGGGGTCAGGGGGCCGAAACACCATATATTTT. This chain joins TRBV30 and TRBJ1-3; 8 positions match TRBD1. Germline V gene lookup returns CDR1 GTSNPN and CDR2 SVGIG (reference sequence). The CDR3 runs to 15 residues. Trimming took 4 bases from V and 5 from J; bases not matched to a gene: 10.

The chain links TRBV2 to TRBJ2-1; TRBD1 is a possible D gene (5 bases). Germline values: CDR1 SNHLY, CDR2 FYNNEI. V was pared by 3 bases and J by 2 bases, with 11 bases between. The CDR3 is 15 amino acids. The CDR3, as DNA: TGTGCCAGCAGTGACAGGGCTAACCCCTACAATGAGCAGTTCTTC. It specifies CASSDRANPYNEQFF.

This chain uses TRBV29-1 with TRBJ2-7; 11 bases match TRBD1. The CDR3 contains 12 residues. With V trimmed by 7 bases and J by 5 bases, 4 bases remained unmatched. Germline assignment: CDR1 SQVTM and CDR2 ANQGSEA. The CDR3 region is CSARTGGNEQYF. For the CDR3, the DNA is TGCAGCGCTAGGACAGGGGGCAACGAGCAGTACTTC.

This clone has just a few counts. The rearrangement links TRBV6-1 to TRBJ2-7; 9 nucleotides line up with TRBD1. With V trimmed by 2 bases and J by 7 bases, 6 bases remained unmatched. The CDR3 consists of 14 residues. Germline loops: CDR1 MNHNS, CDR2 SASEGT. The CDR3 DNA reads TGTGCCAGCAGTGAACCGGGACAGGGCGGGGAGCAGTACGTC. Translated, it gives CASSEPGQGGEQYV.

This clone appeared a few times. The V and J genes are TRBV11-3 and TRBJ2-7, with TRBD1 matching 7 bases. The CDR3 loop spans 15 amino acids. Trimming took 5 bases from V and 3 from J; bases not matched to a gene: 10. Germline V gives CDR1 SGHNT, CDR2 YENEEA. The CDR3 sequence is CASSPGQRAHYEQYV. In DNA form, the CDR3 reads TGTGCCAGCAGCCCGGGACAGAGGGCACACTACGAGCAGTACGTC.

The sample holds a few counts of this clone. The chain's CDR3 is CASGSPQGGTGELFF. In DNA form, the CDR3 reads TGTGCCAGCGGGAGCCCACAGGGCGGCACCGGGGAGCTGTTTTTT. The chain combines TRBV28 with TRBJ2-2; weak D call: TRBD1 (6 bases). Germline loops: CDR1 MDHEN, CDR2 SYDVKM. This CDR3 spans 15 amino acids. The V end was cut by 8 bases, the J end by 4 bases, with 17 bases between.

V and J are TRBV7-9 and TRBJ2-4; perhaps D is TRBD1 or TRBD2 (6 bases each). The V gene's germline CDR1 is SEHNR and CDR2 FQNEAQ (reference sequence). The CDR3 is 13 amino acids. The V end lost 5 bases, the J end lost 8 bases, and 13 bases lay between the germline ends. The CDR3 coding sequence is TGTGCCAGCAGCAAGCAAAGGGGGGACATTCAGTACTTC. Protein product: CASSKQRGDIQYF.

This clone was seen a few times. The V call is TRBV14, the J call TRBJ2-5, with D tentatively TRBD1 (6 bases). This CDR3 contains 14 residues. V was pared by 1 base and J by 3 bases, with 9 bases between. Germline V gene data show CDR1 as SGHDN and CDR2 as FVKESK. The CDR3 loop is CASSQVGAEETQYF. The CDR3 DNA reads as TGTGCCAGCAGCCAAGTGGGGGCCGAAGAGACCCAGTACTTC.